This T cell receptor beta chain derives from a study of CD8+ T cells in alopecia areata. Study-wide results and limits: Clonality in lesional scalp, especially alopecia totalis/universalis, exceeded that of normal scalp. Clarity of TCR sharing across patients fell short of that in mice, possibly HLA-related.

In the case of 4 or 5 patients, the CD4+ cells were sorted into CD25+CD127- cells. Researchers gathered lesional scalp punch biopsies and peripheral blood from patients with alopecia areata. Separation by sorting yielded CD4+ and CD8+ T cells from PBMCs. Points on this clone: Its antigen remains unidentified.

The sequencing template was cDNA reverse transcribed from extracted RNA. Clones were read by immunoSEQ multiplex PCR, and TCRdb kept only the in-frame ones, dropping some. The sample contains about 20,000 clones, around 67% of which appear only once. The germline CDR1 and CDR2 sequences are ENHRY and SYGVKD. This CDR3 spans 15 amino acids. V trimming: 8 bases; J trimming: 8 bases; junction bases outside the gene matches: 14. The receptor's source is a human donor with alopecia areata. The J gene is TRBJ2-1, the V gene TRBV10-3, with TRBD2 identical over 8 bases. The sample comprised CD4+ Tregs sorted from blood. CDR3 nucleotides: TGTGCCATCCGACGTCCCGGGACTAGTTTGCATGAGCAGTTCTTC. Translated: CAIRRPGTSLHEQFF.